This TCR beta chain comes out of a study of OX40 agonist ivuxolimab in advanced cancers. The protocol was immunoSEQ multiplex PCR, while the TCRdb copy is restricted to in-frame clones and leaves out a portion. The sample yields about 48,000 clones, approximately 81% seen once. Per germline, CDR1 MDHEN and CDR2 SYDVKM. This CDR3 has 16 residues. Germline trimming cut 4 bases from V and 5 bases from J; bases unmatched to any gene: 13. This clonotype was sampled from an adult with an advanced solid tumor such as melanoma, head and neck, liver or kidney cancer. This rearrangement joins TRBV28 to TRBJ2-7, with 8 bases that match TRBD1. Sequencing used CD4+ or CD8+ T cells sorted from blood, obtained in a trial of the OX40 agonist ivuxolimab. CDR3 sequence reads: CASSSSRTGIIDEQYF. The CDR3 nucleotides are TGTGCCAGCAGTTCCTCTCGGACAGGGATAATCGACGAGCAGTACTTC.